The TCR beta chain under discussion was sequenced for a study of blood T cells in healthy people across ages (dated by TCRdb to about 2015). Looking at the study overall: In model experiments, template switching captured about one uniquely barcoded TCR beta cDNA molecule for every two T cells. To track age-related changes in TCR beta repertoire diversity, the study relied on deep sequencing normalized with unique cDNA molecular identifiers. The donors were split into four age groups: young (average around 15 years), middle-aged (nearly 40), aged (about 62) and long-lived (under 90). To avoid experimental bias, donors of different ages were spread randomly across the sequencing lanes. Using the same blood draw, the study looked at two additional independent replicas of 1 million unique cDNA reads for two donors, one aged 18 to 30 and the other aged 80 or older.

Donors were 39 systemically healthy Caucasian individuals from Russia aged 6 to 90 years. Around 10 milliliters of peripheral blood were collected from each donor into EDTA-treated Vacutainer tubes. Ficoll-Paque density-gradient centrifugation was used to isolate PBMCs, with at least 7 million obtained per sample. Trizol reagent was used to extract total RNA from PBMCs, with at least 5 micrograms per sample. Naive CD45RAhigh/CD27high T cell percentages were measured by flow cytometry on a PBMC aliquot from every donor. Libraries were made using 5' RACE. TCRdb names Illumina HiSeq 2500 as the instrument used. The second PCR ran for roughly 7 to 11 cycles and used a J-beta primer mix along with a sample-barcoded 5' primer. A unique molecular identifier was introduced onto each TCR beta cDNA molecule by a template-switch 5' adaptor carrying 12 random nucleotides. Each sample yielded at least 2.5 million CDR3-containing paired-end reads. First-strand cDNA synthesis was performed from all RNA using the Mint cDNA synthesis kit, with priming by a TRBC-specific oligonucleotide. Following uracil-DNA glycosylase treatment, a first 18-cycle PCR with universal primers M1SS and BC2_uni_R was performed on all cDNA. In the source study's methods: Each sample was normalized by randomly selecting 1 million high-quality reads, each carrying a distinct molecular identifier. Reads with shared molecular identifiers were discarded instead of being binned into consensus sequences. MiTCR, with a Q25 quality threshold and the strictest error-elimination algorithm, was used for CDR3 identification, clonotype clustering and error correction. A nonparametric unseen species model with Euler transformation was used to estimate lower-bound total TCR beta diversity. In TCRdb, the public reads were trimmed at Q25 with fastp and aligned with MiXCR, with productive beta chains retained. Every distinct CDR3 protein forms one entry, paired with its most common genes and DNA. For this entry, the V and J calls and clone size follow TCRdb and not the study's own pipeline. The sample records about 770,000 distinct CDR3 sequences, 40% to 50% of which are singletons. The ten biggest clones cover approximately 20% of the sample.

The paper's findings and limits, for the study overall: Because the CMV infection status of the donors was unknown, age-related changes in expanded clonotypes may potentially have been confounded. Bulk unsorted PBMC profiling prevented conclusive comparison of naive and antigen-experienced compartments. Total diversity estimates from one million sequenced T cells were considered lower bounds and underestimates. As age increased, observed TCR beta diversity per million T cells dropped in a roughly linear way, and a significant reduction was already evident by age 40. Compared with the aged group, more naive CD4+ T cells, fewer expanded clones and increased TCR diversity were shown by the long-lived group, suggesting age selection. Observed TCR beta diversity correlated strongly with the percentage of naive T cells measured by flow cytometry.

The germline V gene provides CDR1 SQVTM and CDR2 ANQGSEA. The cysteine opens and the phenylalanine closes a CDR3 of 17 amino acids. Kept here is only the CDR3 DNA, which spans 51 bases and is read in frame from base 1. Unmatched junction bases come to 10, with V trimmed by 1 base and J by 9 bases. This clonotype was observed many times. What this receptor recognizes is not known. Base qualities are not recorded, but no much larger clone differs from it by a single base. The source is a man aged 55 to 70 in good health. This chain joins TRBV29-1 to TRBJ2-1, and TRBD2 matches 15 of the central bases. Sequenced: blood. CDR3 reads: CSVEGTSGGAISGEQFF. The DNA is TGCAGCGTTGAAGGGACTAGCGGGGGGGCAATTAGTGGTGAGCAGTTCTTC.